This TCR beta chain was sequenced in a study of cytomegalovirus exposure and HLA in healthy donors. Overall study findings and caveats: The sole available immune exposure information was CMV serostatus. Most TCR sequences were uncommon, yet certain public TCRs appeared in many donors. Based on reports, TCR beta sequences accurately predicted HLA-A and HLA-B alleles for most subjects. Some highly shared sequence variants likely arose as a pipeline artifact.

This PCR relied on a set of 60 Vbeta primers and 13 Jbeta primers. The table came from immunoSEQ multiplex PCR; TCRdb's copy has only in-frame clones and leaves some out. Found here are approximately 170,000 clones, 65% to 85% of them singletons; the top ten hold 1% to 1.5%. V shed 0 bases and J shed 2 bases, with 13 bases lying between them. This CDR3 is built from 16 residues. The V gene's germline CDR1 is MNHEY and CDR2 SMNVEV (reference sequence). Regarding this clone: The target antigen is unknown.

The receptor comes from a boy aged 2 to 10 in good health and CMV-seronegative. This chain links TRBV27 with TRBJ2-5; weak D call: TRBD1 (6 bases). Sample: PBMCs. For the CDR3, the DNA is TGTGCCAGCAGTTTATCAGGACAGAGGACGCAAGAGACCCAGTACTTC. Protein product: CASSLSGQRTQETQYF.